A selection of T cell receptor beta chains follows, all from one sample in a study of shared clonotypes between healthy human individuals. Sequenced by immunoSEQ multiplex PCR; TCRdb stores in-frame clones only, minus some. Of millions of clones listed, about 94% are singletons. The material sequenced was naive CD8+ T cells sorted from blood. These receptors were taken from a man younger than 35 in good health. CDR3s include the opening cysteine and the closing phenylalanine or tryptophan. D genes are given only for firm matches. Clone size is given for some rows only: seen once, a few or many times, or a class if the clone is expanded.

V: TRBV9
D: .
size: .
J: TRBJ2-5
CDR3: CASSVDVTLGQETQYF
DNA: TGTGCCAGCAGCGTAGACGTGACACTGGGCCAAGAGACCCAGTACTTC

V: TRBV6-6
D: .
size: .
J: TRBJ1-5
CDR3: CASSTFFGQPQHF
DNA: TGTGCCAGCAGTACATTTTTTGGTCAGCCCCAGCATTTT

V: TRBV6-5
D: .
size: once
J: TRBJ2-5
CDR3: CASSYETAPAQYF
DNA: TGTGCCAGCAGTTACGAGACAGCCCCGGCCCAGTACTTC

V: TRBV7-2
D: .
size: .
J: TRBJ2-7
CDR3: CASSLGGGYEQYF
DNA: TGTGCCAGCAGCTTGGGGGGCGGTTACGAGCAGTACTTC

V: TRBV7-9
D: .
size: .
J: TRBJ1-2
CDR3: CASSLGQDNDYTF
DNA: TGTGCCAGCAGCTTAGGACAGGACAATGACTACACCTTC

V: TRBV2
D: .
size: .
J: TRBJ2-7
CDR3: CASSDDYESSYEQYF
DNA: TGTGCCAGCAGTGATGACTACGAGAGCTCCTACGAGCAGTACTTC

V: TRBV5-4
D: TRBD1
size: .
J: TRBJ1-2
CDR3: CASALETGDDGYTF
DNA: TGTGCCAGCGCCTTGGAGACAGGGGATGATGGCTACACCTTC

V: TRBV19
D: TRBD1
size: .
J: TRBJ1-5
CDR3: CASTWTGDNQPQHF
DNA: TGTGCCAGTACATGGACAGGGGACAATCAGCCCCAGCATTTT

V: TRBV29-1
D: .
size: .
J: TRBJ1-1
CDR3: CSVYLSEAFF
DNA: TGCAGCGTTTACTTATCTGAAGCTTTCTTT

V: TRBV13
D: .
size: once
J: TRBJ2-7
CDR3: CASSLKGGSYEQYF
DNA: TGTGCCAGCAGCTTAAAGGGGGGGTCCTACGAGCAGTACTTC

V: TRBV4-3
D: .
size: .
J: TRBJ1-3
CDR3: CASSQDPLRGAGNTIYF
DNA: TGCGCCAGCAGCCAAGATCCCTTACGGGGAGCTGGAAACACCATATATTTT

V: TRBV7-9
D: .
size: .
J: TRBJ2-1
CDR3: CASTMVGGYNEQFF
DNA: TGTGCCAGCACCATGGTTGGGGGTTACAATGAGCAGTTCTTC

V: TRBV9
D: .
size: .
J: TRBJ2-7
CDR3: CASSVVDYLSYEQYF
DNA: TGTGCCAGCAGCGTAGTGGACTACCTCTCCTACGAGCAGTACTTC

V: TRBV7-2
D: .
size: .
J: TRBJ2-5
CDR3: CASSSGLETQYF
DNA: TGTGCCAGCAGCTCGGGATTAGAGACCCAGTACTTC

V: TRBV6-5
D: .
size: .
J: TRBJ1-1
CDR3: CASTHAAEAFF
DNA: TGTGCCAGCACCCACGCGGCTGAAGCTTTCTTT

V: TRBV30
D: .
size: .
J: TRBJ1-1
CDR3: CAWSVGAGRTEAFF
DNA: TGTGCCTGGAGTGTAGGGGCAGGGCGCACTGAAGCTTTCTTT

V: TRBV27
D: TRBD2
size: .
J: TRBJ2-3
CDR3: CASRQRGATDTQYF
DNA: TGTGCCAGTCGTCAGCGGGGGGCCACAGATACGCAGTATTTT

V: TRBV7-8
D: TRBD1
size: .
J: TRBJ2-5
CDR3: CASSSPAGGQALTQYF
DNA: TGTGCCAGCAGCTCCCCAGCCGGGGGACAGGCGTTGACCCAGTACTTC

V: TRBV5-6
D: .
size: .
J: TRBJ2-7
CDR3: CASSLTGQAYEQYF
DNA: TGTGCCAGCAGCCTGACAGGCCAGGCCTACGAGCAGTACTTC

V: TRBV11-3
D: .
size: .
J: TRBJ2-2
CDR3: CASSLVMGRELFF
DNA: TGTGCCAGCAGCTTAGTAATGGGCCGGGAGCTGTTTTTT

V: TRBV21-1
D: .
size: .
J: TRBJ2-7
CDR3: CATARQTDTAYEQYF
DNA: TGTGCCACCGCTCGCCAAACGGACACCGCCTACGAGCAGTACTTC

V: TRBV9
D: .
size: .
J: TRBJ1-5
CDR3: CASSASGSPNQPQHF
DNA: TGTGCCAGCAGCGCATCGGGGTCCCCAAATCAGCCCCAGCATTTT

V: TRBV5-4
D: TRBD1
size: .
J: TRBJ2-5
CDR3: CASSFQGARQETQYF
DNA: TGTGCCAGCAGCTTCCAGGGGGCAAGGCAAGAGACCCAGTACTTC

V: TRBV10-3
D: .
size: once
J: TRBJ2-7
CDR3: CACGVNPYEQYF
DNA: TGTGCCTGCGGGGTTAACCCCTACGAGCAGTACTTC

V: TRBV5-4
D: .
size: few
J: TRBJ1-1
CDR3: CASRYPDRFNTEAFF
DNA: TGTGCCAGCAGGTATCCGGACAGATTTAACACTGAAGCTTTCTTT

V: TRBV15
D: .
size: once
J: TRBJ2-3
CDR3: CATSFLADTQYF
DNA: TGTGCCACCAGCTTTCTAGCAGATACGCAGTATTTT

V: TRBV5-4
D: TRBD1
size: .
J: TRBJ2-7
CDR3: CASSLGQGLYEQYF
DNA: TGTGCCAGCAGCCTGGGACAGGGTCTGTACGAGCAGTACTTC

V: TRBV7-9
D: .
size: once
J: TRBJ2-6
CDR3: CASSSDEANVLTF
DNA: TGTGCCAGCAGCTCTGACGAGGCCAACGTCCTGACTTTC

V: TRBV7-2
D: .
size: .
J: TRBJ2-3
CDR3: CASSLEASTDTQYF
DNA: TGTGCCAGCAGCTTAGAAGCATCCACAGATACGCAGTATTTT

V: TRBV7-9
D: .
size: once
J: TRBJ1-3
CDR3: CASSFEQQGHLGIYF
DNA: TGTGCCAGCAGCTTTGAACAACAGGGCCACTTAGGCATATATTTT

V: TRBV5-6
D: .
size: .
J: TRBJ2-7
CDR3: CASSATGTAYEQYF
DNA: TGTGCCAGCAGCGCGACCGGGACGGCATACGAGCAGTACTTC

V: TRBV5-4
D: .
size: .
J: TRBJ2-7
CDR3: CASSFGGEQYF
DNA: TGTGCCAGCAGCTTTGGCGGCGAGCAGTACTTC

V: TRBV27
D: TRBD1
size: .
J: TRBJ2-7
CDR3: CASSRTGGPPEQYF
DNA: TGTGCCAGCAGCCGGACAGGGGGTCCCCCTGAGCAGTACTTC

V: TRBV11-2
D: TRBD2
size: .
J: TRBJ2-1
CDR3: CASSLAAGGINEQFF
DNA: TGTGCCAGCAGCTTAGCGGCGGGGGGGATCAATGAGCAGTTCTTC

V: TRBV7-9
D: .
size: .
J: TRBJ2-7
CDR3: CASSPAREQYF
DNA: TGTGCCAGCAGCCCAGCCCGGGAGCAGTACTTC

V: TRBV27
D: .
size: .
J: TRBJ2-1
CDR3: CASSPPPGYNEQFF
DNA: TGTGCCAGCAGTCCCCCTCCGGGCTACAATGAGCAGTTCTTC

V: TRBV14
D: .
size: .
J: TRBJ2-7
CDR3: CASSQSSHEQYF
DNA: TGTGCCAGCAGCCAATCTAGTCACGAGCAGTACTTC

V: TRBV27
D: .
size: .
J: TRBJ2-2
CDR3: CASTPSLWEANTGELFF
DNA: TGTGCCAGCACCCCGAGTCTGTGGGAGGCGAACACCGGGGAGCTGTTTTTT

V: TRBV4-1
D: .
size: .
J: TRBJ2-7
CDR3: CASSRAKGPDEQYF
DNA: TGCGCCAGCAGCCGAGCTAAGGGCCCGGACGAGCAGTACTTC

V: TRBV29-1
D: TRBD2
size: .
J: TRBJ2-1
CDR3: CSAPPGLAGEGEQFF
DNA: TGCAGCGCCCCCCCGGGGCTAGCGGGAGAGGGTGAGCAGTTCTTC

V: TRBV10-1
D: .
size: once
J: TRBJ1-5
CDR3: CASSESVGGNQPQHF
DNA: TGCGCCAGCAGTGAATCTGTGGGAGGCAATCAGCCCCAGCATTTT

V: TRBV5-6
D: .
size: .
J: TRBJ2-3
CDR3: CASSIGSTDTQYF
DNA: TGTGCCAGCAGCATAGGGAGCACAGATACGCAGTATTTT

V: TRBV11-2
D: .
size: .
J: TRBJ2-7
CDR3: CASEGGVTYEQYF
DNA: TGTGCCAGCGAGGGGGGGGTAACCTACGAGCAGTACTTC

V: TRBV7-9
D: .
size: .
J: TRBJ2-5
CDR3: CASSLSGVETQYF
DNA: TGTGCCAGCAGCTTATCAGGGGTGGAGACCCAGTACTTC

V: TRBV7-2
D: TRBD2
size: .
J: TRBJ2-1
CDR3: CASSYLAGGGNEQFF
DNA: TGTGCCAGCAGCTACTTAGCGGGAGGGGGCAATGAGCAGTTCTTC

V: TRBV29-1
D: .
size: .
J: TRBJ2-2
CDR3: CSGRDTGPGELFF
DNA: TGCAGCGGTAGGGACACCGGCCCCGGGGAGCTGTTTTTT

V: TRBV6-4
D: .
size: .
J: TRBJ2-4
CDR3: CASSDREVPPAKNIQYF
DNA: TGTGCCAGCAGTGACCGCGAGGTTCCACCGGCCAAAAACATTCAGTACTTC

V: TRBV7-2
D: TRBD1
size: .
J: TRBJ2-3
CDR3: CASSPLTGNTDTQYF
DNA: TGTGCCAGCAGTCCCTTGACAGGGAACACAGATACGCAGTATTTT

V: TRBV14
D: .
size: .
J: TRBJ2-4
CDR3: CASSPLGGLIQYF
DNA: TGTGCCAGCAGTCCTTTGGGGGGTTTAATTCAGTACTTC

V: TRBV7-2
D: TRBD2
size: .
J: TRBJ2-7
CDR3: CASSFWEPRLAGDYEQYF
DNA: TGTGCCAGCAGCTTTTGGGAGCCCCGACTAGCGGGGGACTACGAGCAGTACTTC

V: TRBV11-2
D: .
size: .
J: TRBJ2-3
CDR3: CASSSWAGFTDTQYF
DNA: TGTGCCAGCAGCTCCTGGGCGGGCTTCACAGATACGCAGTATTTT

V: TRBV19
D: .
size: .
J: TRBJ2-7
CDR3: CASSIGDHIAYEQYF
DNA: TGTGCCAGTAGTATAGGGGACCACATCGCCTACGAGCAGTACTTC

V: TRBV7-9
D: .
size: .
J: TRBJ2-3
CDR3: CASIRGDTDTQYF
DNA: TGTGCCAGCATTCGTGGGGACACAGATACGCAGTATTTT

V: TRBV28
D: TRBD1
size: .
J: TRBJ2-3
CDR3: CASSLAGTGAFSTDTQYF
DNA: TGTGCCAGCAGTTTGGCGGGGACAGGGGCGTTTAGCACAGATACGCAGTATTTT

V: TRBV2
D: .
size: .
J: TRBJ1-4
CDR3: CASSDTQDANEKLFF
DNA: TGTGCCAGCAGTGACACACAGGATGCTAATGAAAAACTGTTTTTT

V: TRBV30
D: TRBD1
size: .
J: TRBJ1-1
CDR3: CAWSGFGGTGGYSTEAFF
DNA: TGTGCCTGGAGTGGCTTTGGTGGGACAGGGGGCTATTCCACTGAAGCTTTCTTT

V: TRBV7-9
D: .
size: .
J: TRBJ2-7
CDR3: CASSPGHLGLDEQYF
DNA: TGTGCCAGCAGCCCCGGTCATCTGGGGCTGGACGAGCAGTACTTC

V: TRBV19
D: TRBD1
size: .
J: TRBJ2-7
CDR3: CASSLTGGAYEQYF
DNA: TGTGCCAGTAGTTTGACAGGGGGCGCCTACGAGCAGTACTTC